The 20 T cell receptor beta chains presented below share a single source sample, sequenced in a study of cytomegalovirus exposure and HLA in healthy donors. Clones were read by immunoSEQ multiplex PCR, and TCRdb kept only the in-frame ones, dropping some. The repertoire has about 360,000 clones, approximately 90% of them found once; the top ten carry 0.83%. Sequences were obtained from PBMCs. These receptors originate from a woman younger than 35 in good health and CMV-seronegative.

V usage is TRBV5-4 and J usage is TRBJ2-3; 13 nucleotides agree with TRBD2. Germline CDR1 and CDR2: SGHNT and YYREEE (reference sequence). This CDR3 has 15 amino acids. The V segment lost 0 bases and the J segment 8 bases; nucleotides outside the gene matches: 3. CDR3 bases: TGTGCCAGCAGCTTGGGGGGACTAGCGGGGACTACGCAGTATTTT. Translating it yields CASSLGGLAGTTQYF.

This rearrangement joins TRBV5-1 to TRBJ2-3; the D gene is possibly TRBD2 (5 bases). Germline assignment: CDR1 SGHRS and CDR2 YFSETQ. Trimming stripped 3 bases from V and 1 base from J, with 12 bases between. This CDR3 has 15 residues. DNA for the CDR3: TGCGCCAGCAGCTCTACTAGAACCGGCACAGATACGCAGTATTTT. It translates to CASSSTRTGTDTQYF. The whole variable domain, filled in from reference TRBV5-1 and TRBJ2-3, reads KAGVTQTPRYLIKTRGQQVTLSCSPISGHRSVSWYQQTPGQGLQFLFEYFSETQRNKGNFPGRFSGRQFSNSRSEMNVSTLELGDSALYLCASSSTRTGTDTQYFGPGTRLTVL.

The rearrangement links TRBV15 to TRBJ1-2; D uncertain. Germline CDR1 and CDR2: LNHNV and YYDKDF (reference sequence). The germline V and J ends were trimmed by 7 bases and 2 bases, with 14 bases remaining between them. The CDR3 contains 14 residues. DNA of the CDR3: TGTGCCACCACCATGGGAGGTCTCAACTATGGCTACACCTTC. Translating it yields CATTMGGLNYGYTF. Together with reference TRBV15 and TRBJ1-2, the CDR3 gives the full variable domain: DAMVIQNPRYQVTQFGKPVTLSCSQTLNHNVMYWYQQKSSQAPKLLFHYYDKDFNNEADTPDNFQSRRPNTSFCFLDIRSPGLGDTAMYLCATTMGGLNYGYTFGSGTRLTVV.

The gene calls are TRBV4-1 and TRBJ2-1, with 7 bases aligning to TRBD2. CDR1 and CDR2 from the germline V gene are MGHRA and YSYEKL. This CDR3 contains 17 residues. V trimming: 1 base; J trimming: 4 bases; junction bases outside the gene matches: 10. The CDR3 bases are TGCGCCAGCAGCCAAGTTGGGCGGGGGAAACTATACAATGAGCAGTTCTTC. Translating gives CASSQVGRGKLYNEQFF.

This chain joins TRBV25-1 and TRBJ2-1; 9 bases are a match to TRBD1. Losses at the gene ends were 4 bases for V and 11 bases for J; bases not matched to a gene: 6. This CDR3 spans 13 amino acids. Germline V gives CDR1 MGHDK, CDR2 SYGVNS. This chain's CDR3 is CASSVQGTGKQFF. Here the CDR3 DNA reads TGTGCCAGCAGTGTACAAGGGACAGGGAAGCAGTTCTTC.

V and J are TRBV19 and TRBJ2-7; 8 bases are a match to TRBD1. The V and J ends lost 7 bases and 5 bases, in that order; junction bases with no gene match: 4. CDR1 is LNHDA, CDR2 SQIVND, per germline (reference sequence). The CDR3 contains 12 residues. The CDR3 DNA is TGTGCCAGTAAAGACAGGGGCCACGAGCAGTACTTC. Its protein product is CASKDRGHEQYF.

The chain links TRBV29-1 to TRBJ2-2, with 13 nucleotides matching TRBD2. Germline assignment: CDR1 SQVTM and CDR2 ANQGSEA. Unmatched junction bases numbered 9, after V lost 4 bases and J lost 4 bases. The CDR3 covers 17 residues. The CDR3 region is CSVVLGLAGASTGELFF. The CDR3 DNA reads TGCAGCGTTGTTCTTGGACTAGCGGGGGCCTCCACCGGGGAGCTGTTTTTT.

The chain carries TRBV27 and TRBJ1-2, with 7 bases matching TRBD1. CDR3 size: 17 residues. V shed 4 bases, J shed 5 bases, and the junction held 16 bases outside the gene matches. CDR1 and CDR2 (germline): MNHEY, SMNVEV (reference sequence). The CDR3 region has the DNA TGTGCCAGCAGTTCGTCCCCCGGTCCGGACAGGTCTTATGGCTACACCTTC. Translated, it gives CASSSSPGPDRSYGYTF.

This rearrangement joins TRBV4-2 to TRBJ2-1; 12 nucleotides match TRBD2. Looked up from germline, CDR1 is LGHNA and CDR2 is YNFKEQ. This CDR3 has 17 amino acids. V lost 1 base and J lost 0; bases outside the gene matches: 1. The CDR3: CASSQGGLAGSYNEQFF. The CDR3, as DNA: TGTGCCAGCAGCCAAGGGGGACTAGCGGGCTCCTACAATGAGCAGTTCTTC.

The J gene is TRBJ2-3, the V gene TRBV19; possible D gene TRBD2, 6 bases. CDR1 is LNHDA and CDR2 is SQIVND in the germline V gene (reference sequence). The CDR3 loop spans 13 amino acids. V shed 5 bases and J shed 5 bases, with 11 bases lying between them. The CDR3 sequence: CASSRDWGDTQYF. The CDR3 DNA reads TGTGCCAGTAGTCGGGACTGGGGAGATACGCAGTATTTT.

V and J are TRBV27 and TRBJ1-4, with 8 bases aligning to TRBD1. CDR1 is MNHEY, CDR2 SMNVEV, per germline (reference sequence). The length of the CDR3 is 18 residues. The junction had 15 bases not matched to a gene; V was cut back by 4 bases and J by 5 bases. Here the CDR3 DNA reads TGTGCCAGCAGTTCCATAGCCTTAACCGGGACAGGAAATGAAAAACTGTTTTTT. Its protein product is CASSSIALTGTGNEKLFF.

The CDR3 spells CASSLGGAGMGQPQHF. CDR3 DNA sequence: TGTGCCAGCAGCCTTGGGGGGGCTGGTATGGGTCAGCCCCAGCATTTT. The rearrangement joins TRBV11-2 to TRBJ1-5, with D possibly matching TRBD1 (6 bases). CDR1 is SGHAT, CDR2 FQNNGV, per germline. The CDR3 is 16 residues long. Trimming took off 5 bases at V and 6 bases at J, with 20 bases between the two ends.

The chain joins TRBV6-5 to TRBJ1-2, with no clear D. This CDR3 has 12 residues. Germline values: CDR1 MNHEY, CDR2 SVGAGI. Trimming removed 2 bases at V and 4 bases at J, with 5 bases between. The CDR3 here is CASSYAGYGYTF. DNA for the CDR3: TGTGCCAGCAGTTACGCGGGCTATGGCTACACCTTC.

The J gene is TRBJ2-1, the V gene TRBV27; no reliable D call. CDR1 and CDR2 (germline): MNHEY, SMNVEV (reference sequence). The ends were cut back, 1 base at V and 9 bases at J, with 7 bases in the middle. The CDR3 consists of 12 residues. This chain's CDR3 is CASSLLVGEQFF. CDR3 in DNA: TGTGCCAGCAGTTTATTGGTCGGTGAGCAGTTCTTC.

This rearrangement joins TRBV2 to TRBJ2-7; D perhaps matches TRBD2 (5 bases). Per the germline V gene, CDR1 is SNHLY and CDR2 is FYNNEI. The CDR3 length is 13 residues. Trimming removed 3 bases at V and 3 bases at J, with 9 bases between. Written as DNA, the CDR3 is TGTGCCAGCAGTGAGGAGGTCGGCTACGAGCAGTACTTC. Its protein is CASSEEVGYEQYF. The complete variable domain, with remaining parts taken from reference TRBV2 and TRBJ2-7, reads EPEVTQTPSHQVTQMGQEVILRCVPISNHLYFYWYRQILGQKVEFLVSFYNNEISEKSEIFDDQFSVERPDGSNFTLKIRSTKLEDSAMYFCASSEEVGYEQYFGPGTRLTVT.

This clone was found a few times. CDR3 nucleotide sequence: TGTGCCAGCACTGGGACAGTTAACTATGGCTACACCTTC. Translating gives CASTGTVNYGYTF. The chain couples TRBV28 to TRBJ1-2, with 7 positions matching TRBD1. Germline trimming cut 7 bases from V and 1 base from J; bases unmatched to any gene: 3. The CDR3 runs to 13 residues. Germline CDR1 MDHEN, CDR2 SYDVKM.

Here the CDR3 DNA reads TGTGCCAGTATGACTAGCGGGAGGTACAATGAGCAGTTCTTC. This encodes CASMTSGRYNEQFF. The V call is TRBV25-1, the J call TRBJ2-1; TRBD2 agrees at 13 bases. V was clipped by 9 bases and J by 4 bases; unmatched bases: 3. The CDR3 extends over 14 amino acids. Per the germline V gene, CDR1 is MGHDK and CDR2 is SYGVNS.

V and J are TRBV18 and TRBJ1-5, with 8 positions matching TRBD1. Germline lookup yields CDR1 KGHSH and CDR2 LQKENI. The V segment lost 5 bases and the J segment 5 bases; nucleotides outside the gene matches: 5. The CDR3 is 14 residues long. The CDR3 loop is CASSFDRGYQPQHF. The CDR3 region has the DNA TGTGCCAGCTCATTCGACAGGGGATATCAGCCCCAGCATTTT.

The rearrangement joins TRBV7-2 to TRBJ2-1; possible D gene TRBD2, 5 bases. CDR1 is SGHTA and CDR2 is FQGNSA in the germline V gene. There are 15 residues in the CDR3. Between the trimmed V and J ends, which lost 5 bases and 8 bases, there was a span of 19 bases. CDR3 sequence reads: CASSETAERGDEQFF. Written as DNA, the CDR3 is TGTGCCAGCAGCGAGACCGCAGAACGGGGTGATGAGCAGTTCTTC.

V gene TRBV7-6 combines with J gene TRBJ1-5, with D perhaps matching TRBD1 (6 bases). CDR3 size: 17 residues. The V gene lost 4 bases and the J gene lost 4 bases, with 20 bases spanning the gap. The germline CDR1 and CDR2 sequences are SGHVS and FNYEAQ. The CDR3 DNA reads TGTGCCAGCAGCTCCCAACCGGGGGGCAGGGGAAATCAGCCCCAGCATTTT. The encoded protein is CASSSQPGGRGNQPQHF.